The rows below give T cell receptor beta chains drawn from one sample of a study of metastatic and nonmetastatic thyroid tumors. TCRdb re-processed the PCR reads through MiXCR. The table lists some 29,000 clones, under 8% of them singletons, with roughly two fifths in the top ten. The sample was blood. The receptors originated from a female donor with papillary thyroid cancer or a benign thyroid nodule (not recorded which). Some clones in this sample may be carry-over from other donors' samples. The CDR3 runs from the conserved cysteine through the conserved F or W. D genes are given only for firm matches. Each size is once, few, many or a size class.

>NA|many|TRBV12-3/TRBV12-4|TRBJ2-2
TGTGCCAGCAGTTCGAGTCCCGGGGCTTACGCGAACACCGGGGAGCTGTTTTTT
CASSSSPGAYANTGELFF
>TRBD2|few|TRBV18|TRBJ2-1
TGTGCCAGCTCACTCAGACTAGCGGGAGGAGGCAATGAGCAGTTCTTC
CASSLRLAGGGNEQFF
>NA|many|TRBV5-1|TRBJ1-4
TGCGCCAGCAGCTCTACACCTGCTAATGAAAAACTGTTTTTT
CASSSTPANEKLFF
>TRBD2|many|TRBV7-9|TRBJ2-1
TGTGCCAGCAGCGGGGGGACTAGCGGGGAATACAATGAGCAGTTCTTC
CASSGGTSGEYNEQFF
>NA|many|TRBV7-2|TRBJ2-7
TGTGCCAGCAGCTTACAACAGGGCTACGAGCAGTACTTC
CASSLQQGYEQYF
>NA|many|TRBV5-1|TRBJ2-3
TGCGCCAGCAGCTCCGGGGAATCCACAGATACGCAGTATTTT
CASSSGESTDTQYF
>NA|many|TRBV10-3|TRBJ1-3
TGTGCCATCGGACGATCGGGGGATCCCTCTGGAAACACCATATATTTT
CAIGRSGDPSGNTIYF
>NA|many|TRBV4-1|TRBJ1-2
TGCGCCAGCAGCCAACCCACTGTCGGGTGGCTCCGTGGCTACACCTTC
CASSQPTVGWLRGYTF
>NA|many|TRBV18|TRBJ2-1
TGTGCCAGCTCACCACTGGTGAGCTCCTACAATGAGCAGTTCTTC
CASSPLVSSYNEQFF
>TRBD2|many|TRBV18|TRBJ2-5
TGTGCCAGCTCACGAGGGACGGGGGGAGAGACCCAGTACTTC
CASSRGTGGETQYF
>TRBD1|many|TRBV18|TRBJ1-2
TGTGCCAGCTCACCGGTTCCAGGGGGCTCGGATGGCTACACCTTC
CASSPVPGGSDGYTF
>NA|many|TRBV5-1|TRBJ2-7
TGCGCCAGCAGAACTGACATATTAGGGGACTACGAGCAGTACTTC
CASRTDILGDYEQYF
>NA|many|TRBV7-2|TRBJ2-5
TGTGCCAGCAGCTTAGGACTGGGAGAGACCCAGTACTTC
CASSLGLGETQYF
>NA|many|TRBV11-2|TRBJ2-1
TGTGCCAGCAGCTTAGATAGGACAGACAATGAGCAGTTCTTC
CASSLDRTDNEQFF
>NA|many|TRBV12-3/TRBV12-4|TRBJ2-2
TGTGCCAGCAGGGCCGTGGGCACCGGGGAGCTGTTTTTT
CASRAVGTGELFF
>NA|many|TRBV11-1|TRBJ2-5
TGTGCCAGCAGCTTAGCGCAACTGTACCAAGAGACCCAGTACTTC
CASSLAQLYQETQYF